This is a list of T cell receptor beta chains from one sample in a study of human T cells and chemical hapten exposure. TCRdb called the RACE reads again in MiXCR, with one record for every CDR3 protein. The repertoire holds roughly 84,000 distinct CDR3 sequences, with 9.5% to 14% as singletons. Here the sequenced sample was whole blood, taken in connection with sensitization to the hapten diphenylcyclopropenone (DPC). These receptors all come from a woman aged 45 to 65 with alopecia areata. Some clones in this sample may be carry-over from other donors' samples. Both conserved end residues are part of each CDR3. A D gene is named only where the DNA matches it firmly. The size entry is marked missing in some rows and otherwise reads once, few, many or a size class.

j_gene: TRBJ2-3
abundance: many
d_gene: TRBD2
v_gene: TRBV30
CDR3nt: TGTGCCTGGAGTGCGGGACTAGCGGCGGTCACAGATACGCAGTATTTT
CDR3aa: CAWSAGLAAVTDTQYF

j_gene: TRBJ2-3
abundance: many
d_gene: TRBD2
v_gene: TRBV2
CDR3nt: TGTGCCAGCAATAACGCTAGACTAGCGGCCAGCACAGATACGCAGTATTTT
CDR3aa: CASNNARLAASTDTQYF

j_gene: TRBJ2-1
abundance: .
d_gene: TRBD2
v_gene: TRBV9
CDR3nt: TGTGCCAGCAGCGTGGGGACTAGCGAGAATGAGCAGTTCTTC
CDR3aa: CASSVGTSENEQFF

j_gene: TRBJ1-2
abundance: few
d_gene: .
v_gene: TRBV10-3
CDR3nt: TGTGCCATCAACGCAGGAGGCCAAACTAACTATGGCTACACCTTC
CDR3aa: CAINAGGQTNYGYTF

j_gene: TRBJ1-5
abundance: many
d_gene: .
v_gene: TRBV10-2
CDR3nt: TGCGCCAGCAGTGAGTCGGGTAGCAATCAGCCCCAGCATTTT
CDR3aa: CASSESGSNQPQHF

j_gene: TRBJ2-6
abundance: few
d_gene: .
v_gene: TRBV7-6
CDR3nt: TGTGCCAGCAGCCGCCGACCGCTATCTGGGGCCAACGTCCTGACTTTC
CDR3aa: CASSRRPLSGANVLTF

j_gene: TRBJ2-4
abundance: medium-sized
d_gene: .
v_gene: TRBV15
CDR3nt: TGTGCCACCGGGCAAGTTACAAACATTCAGTACTTC
CDR3aa: CATGQVTNIQYF

j_gene: TRBJ2-5
abundance: .
d_gene: TRBD1
v_gene: TRBV28
CDR3nt: TGTGCCAGCAGTTACCGGGACAGAGGACAAGAGACCCAGTACTTC
CDR3aa: CASSYRDRGQETQYF

j_gene: TRBJ1-5
abundance: many
d_gene: .
v_gene: TRBV15
CDR3nt: TGTGCCACCAACAGGGAAGGTCAGCCCCAGCATTTT
CDR3aa: CATNREGQPQHF

j_gene: TRBJ1-1
abundance: many
d_gene: .
v_gene: TRBV7-2
CDR3nt: TGTGCCAGCAGCTTAAGGGGCGGAGGCGCTTTCTTT
CDR3aa: CASSLRGGGAFF

j_gene: TRBJ2-3
abundance: .
d_gene: TRBD2
v_gene: TRBV9
CDR3nt: TGTGCCAGCAGCGTTCGGGGGGAAAACACAGATACGCAGTATTTT
CDR3aa: CASSVRGENTDTQYF

j_gene: TRBJ1-1
abundance: .
d_gene: .
v_gene: TRBV5-1
CDR3nt: TGCGCCAGCAGCGTACAGTTGAACACTGAAGCTTTCTTT
CDR3aa: CASSVQLNTEAFF

j_gene: TRBJ1-2
abundance: few
d_gene: .
v_gene: TRBV28
CDR3nt: TGTGCCAGCCGAACAGGAGTAGGGGATGGCTACACCTTC
CDR3aa: CASRTGVGDGYTF

j_gene: TRBJ2-7
abundance: few
d_gene: .
v_gene: TRBV7-6
CDR3nt: TGTGCCAGCACCGAAGCGGTAGTTGGGTCTGGCGAGCAGTACTTC
CDR3aa: CASTEAVVGSGEQYF

j_gene: TRBJ1-1
abundance: many
d_gene: .
v_gene: TRBV6-2/TRBV6-3
CDR3nt: TGTGCCAGCAGTTTCGGCTTGAGACTGAACACTGAAGCTTTCTTT
CDR3aa: CASSFGLRLNTEAFF

j_gene: TRBJ2-1
abundance: .
d_gene: TRBD1
v_gene: TRBV7-3
CDR3nt: TGTGCCAGCAGCTTAACACAGGGGGCTAGCGATGAGCAGTTCTTC
CDR3aa: CASSLTQGASDEQFF

j_gene: TRBJ1-4
abundance: few
d_gene: TRBD1
v_gene: TRBV29-1
CDR3nt: TGCAGCGTCGCAGGGGGCGGGAATGAAAAACTGTTTTTT
CDR3aa: CSVAGGGNEKLFF

j_gene: TRBJ2-3
abundance: many
d_gene: .
v_gene: TRBV30
CDR3nt: TGTGCCTGGAGGGACAGTTCTAGCACAGATACGCAGTATTTT
CDR3aa: CAWRDSSSTDTQYF

j_gene: TRBJ2-5
abundance: few
d_gene: TRBD2
v_gene: TRBV20-1
CDR3nt: TGCAGTGCTAGAGATTATTCCCCTAGCGGGAGTGGAAGGACCCAGTACTTC
CDR3aa: CSARDYSPSGSGRTQYF

j_gene: TRBJ2-7
abundance: few
d_gene: .
v_gene: TRBV20-1
CDR3nt: TGCAGTGCCCCGAGCGGCGGTAATACCGACGAGCAGTACTTC
CDR3aa: CSAPSGGNTDEQYF

j_gene: TRBJ2-1
abundance: .
d_gene: TRBD2
v_gene: TRBV4-1
CDR3nt: TGCGCCAGCAGCCAAGACGCTAGCGGGAGGGCCGATGAGCAGTTCTTC
CDR3aa: CASSQDASGRADEQFF

j_gene: TRBJ2-2
abundance: many
d_gene: .
v_gene: TRBV12-3/TRBV12-4
CDR3nt: TGTGCCAGCAGTCCGCGCAGGGGTGCCGGGGAGCTGTTTTTT
CDR3aa: CASSPRRGAGELFF

j_gene: TRBJ2-7
abundance: few
d_gene: .
v_gene: TRBV7-8
CDR3nt: TGTGCCAGCAGCTCTTCTGGGACAGGCGGGGGAGTTAGCTCCTACGAGCAGTACTTC
CDR3aa: CASSSSGTGGGVSSYEQYF

j_gene: TRBJ1-1
abundance: many
d_gene: TRBD1
v_gene: TRBV7-9
CDR3nt: TGTGCCAGCAGCCATGCCGGGACAGGAGCTTTCTTT
CDR3aa: CASSHAGTGAFF

j_gene: TRBJ2-7
abundance: many
d_gene: TRBD2
v_gene: TRBV7-9
CDR3nt: TGTGCCAGCAGCTCACCCGGGACTAGCGTGTACGAGCAGTACTTC
CDR3aa: CASSSPGTSVYEQYF